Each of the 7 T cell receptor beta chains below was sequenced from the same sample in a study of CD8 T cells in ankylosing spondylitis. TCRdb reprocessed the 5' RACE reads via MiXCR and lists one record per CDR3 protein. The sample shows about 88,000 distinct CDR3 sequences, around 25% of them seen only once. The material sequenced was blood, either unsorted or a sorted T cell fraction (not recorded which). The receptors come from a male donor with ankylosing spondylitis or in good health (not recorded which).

The CDR3 coding sequence is TGTGCCAGCAGCTCGGGATTGGGTGCGTACGAGCAGTACGTC. Amino acids: CASSSGLGAYEQYV. The chain uses TRBV5-6 and TRBJ2-7, with D maybe TRBD2 (5 bases). V dropped 3 bases and J dropped 4 bases, with 14 bases sitting between them. The CDR3 is made up of 14 amino acids. The germline CDR1 and CDR2 sequences are SGHDT and YYEEEE.

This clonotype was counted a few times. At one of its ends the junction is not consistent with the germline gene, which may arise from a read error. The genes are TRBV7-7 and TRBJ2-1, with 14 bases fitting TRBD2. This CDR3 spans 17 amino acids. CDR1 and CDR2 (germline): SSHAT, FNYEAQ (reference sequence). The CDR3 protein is CASSTPTGTSGSNEQFF. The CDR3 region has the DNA TGTGCTAGCAGCACCCCGACGGGGACTAGCGGGAGTAATGAGCAGTTCTTC.

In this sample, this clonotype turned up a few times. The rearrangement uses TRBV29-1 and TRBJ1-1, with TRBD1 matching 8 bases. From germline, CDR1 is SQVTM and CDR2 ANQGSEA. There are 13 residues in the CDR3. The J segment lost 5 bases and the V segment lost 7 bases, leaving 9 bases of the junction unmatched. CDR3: CSAMGQANTEAFF. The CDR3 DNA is TGCAGCGCCATGGGACAGGCGAATACTGAAGCTTTCTTT. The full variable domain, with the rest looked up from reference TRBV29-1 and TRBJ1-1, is SAVISQKPSRDICQRGTSLTIQCQVDSQVTMMFWYRQQPGQSLTLIATANQGSEATYESGFVIDKFPISRPNLTFSTLTVSNMSPEDSSIYLCSAMGQANTEAFFGQGTRLTVV.

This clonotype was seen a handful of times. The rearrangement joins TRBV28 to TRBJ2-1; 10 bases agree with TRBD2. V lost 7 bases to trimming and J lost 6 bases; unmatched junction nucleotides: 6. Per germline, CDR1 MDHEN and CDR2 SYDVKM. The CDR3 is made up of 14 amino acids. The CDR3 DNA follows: TGTGCCAGCATTAGCGGGGGGCTCTTCAATGAGCAGTTCTTC. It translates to CASISGGLFNEQFF.

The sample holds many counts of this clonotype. The CDR3 DNA reads TGTGCCAGCAGCTTACAGGGTCGGACTGAAGCTTTCTTT. This encodes CASSLQGRTEAFF. The gene calls are TRBV7-9 and TRBJ1-1, with a weak D call TRBD1 (5 bases). The CDR3 is made up of 13 amino acids. Trimming pared 2 bases from V and 5 bases from J, leaving 9 bases between. CDR1 and CDR2 (germline): SEHNR, FQNEAQ (reference sequence).

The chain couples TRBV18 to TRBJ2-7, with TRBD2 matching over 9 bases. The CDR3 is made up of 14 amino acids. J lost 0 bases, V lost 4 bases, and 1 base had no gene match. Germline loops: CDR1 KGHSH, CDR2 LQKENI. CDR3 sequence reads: CASSLAGVSYEQYV. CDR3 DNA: TGTGCCAGCTCACTAGCGGGGGTCTCCTACGAGCAGTACGTC.

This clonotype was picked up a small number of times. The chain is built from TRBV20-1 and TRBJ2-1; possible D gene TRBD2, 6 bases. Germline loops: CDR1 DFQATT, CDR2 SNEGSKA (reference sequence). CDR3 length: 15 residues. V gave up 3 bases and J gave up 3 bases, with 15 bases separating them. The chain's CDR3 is CSASGSLEFYNEQFF. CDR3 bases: TGCAGTGCTAGCGGGAGCCTTGAATTCTACAATGAGCAGTTCTTC.